The 28 T cell receptor beta chains in this list originate from one sample, sequenced in a study of CD8+ T cells in alopecia areata. Treatment reported: oral pan-JAK inhibitor, 5-10 mg twice daily. RNA extraction and reverse transcription yielded cDNA as sequencing template. Here immunoSEQ multiplex PCR was the method, and the copy in TCRdb shows in-frame clones only, minus some. The table lists some 200,000 clones, around three fifths of them singletons. Sequencing was performed on CD4+ T cells sorted from blood, taken at week 4, from a patient treated with tofacitinib. The origin of the receptors is a human donor with alopecia areata.

This clone was found a few times. V gene TRBV7-8 combines with J gene TRBJ2-3, with 11 nucleotides matching TRBD2. V trimming: 5 bases; J trimming: 4 bases; junction bases outside the gene matches: 2. This CDR3 comprises 14 residues. Germline CDR1 reads SGHVS; CDR2 reads FQNEAQ. CDR3 sequence (DNA): TGTGCCAGCAGCCTTAGCGGGGGGGCAGATACGCAGTATTTT. Amino acid sequence: CASSLSGGADTQYF.

The chain joins TRBV29-1 to TRBJ2-7; 7 bases align to TRBD2. Trimming removed 4 bases from V and 6 bases from J; junction bases left unmatched: 12. CDR3 length equals 14 residues. The V gene's germline CDR1 is SQVTM and CDR2 ANQGSEA. CDR3 sequence (DNA): TGCAGCGTTGGGGAGGGGTTGTCTTATGGCGAGCAGTACTTC. The encoded protein is CSVGEGLSYGEQYF.

This clone was counted a single time. The chain joins TRBV29-1 to TRBJ2-7; D might be TRBD2 (5 bases). CDR1 is SQVTM and CDR2 is ANQGSEA in the germline V gene. The ends were cut back, 5 bases at V and 0 bases at J, with 14 bases in the middle. The CDR3 has 14 amino acids. The CDR3 region has the DNA TGCAGCGTTACCCCACGAGGGAGCTCCTACGAGCAGTACTTC. Translating it yields CSVTPRGSSYEQYF.

The chain joins TRBV2 to TRBJ2-7; D call uncertain. Germline V gene sequence: CDR1 SNHLY, CDR2 FYNNEI. The CDR3 is 12 residues long. With 3 bases removed from V and 5 bases from J, the gap between germline ends came to 8 bases. In DNA, the CDR3 is TGTGCCAGCAGTGATCTGGGCCACGAGCAGTACTTC. It translates to CASSDLGHEQYF.

This chain uses TRBV27 with TRBJ1-1; D is possibly TRBD1 (5 bases). Germline values: CDR1 MNHEY, CDR2 SMNVEV (reference sequence). V lost 6 bases and J 1 base, leaving 6 bases between the germline ends. The CDR3 is 12 residues long. The CDR3 reads CASRGTNTEAFF. The CDR3 nucleotides read TGTGCCAGCAGGGGGACGAACACTGAAGCTTTCTTT.

This chain links TRBV29-1 with TRBJ1-1; 7 bases fit TRBD1. The trim removed 4 bases at V and 4 bases at J, leaving 9 bases unmatched. The V gene's germline CDR1 is SQVTM and CDR2 ANQGSEA. CDR3 length equals 14 residues. This CDR3 is CSVAQGGAATEAFF. The CDR3 nucleotides are TGCAGCGTTGCTCAAGGGGGCGCGGCCACTGAAGCTTTCTTT. The whole variable domain, remainder taken from reference TRBV29-1 and TRBJ1-1, is SAVISQKPSRDICQRGTSLTIQCQVDSQVTMMFWYRQQPGQSLTLIATANQGSEATYESGFVIDKFPISRPNLTFSTLTVSNMSPEDSSIYLCSVAQGGAATEAFFGQGTRLTVV.

The V and J genes are TRBV30 and TRBJ1-2; D call uncertain. Per the germline V gene, CDR1 is GTSNPN and CDR2 is SVGIG (reference sequence). The CDR3 is 12 residues long. V lost 6 bases and J 4 bases, leaving 12 bases between the germline ends. CDR3 sequence: CACVQGSYGYTF. In DNA form, the CDR3 reads TGTGCCTGCGTACAAGGGAGCTATGGCTACACCTTC.

The table lists this clone with a few counts. V and J are TRBV29-1 and TRBJ1-1, with D possibly matching TRBD1 (5 bases). CDR1 SQVTM and CDR2 ANQGSEA come from the germline V gene. The CDR3 loop spans 13 amino acids. V was clipped by 4 bases and J by 9 bases, with 18 bases between them. The CDR3 reads CSVGSQRAGKAFF. CDR3 nucleotide sequence: TGCAGCGTTGGTTCCCAACGTGCAGGGAAAGCTTTCTTT.

The V call is TRBV9, the J call TRBJ2-7, with D perhaps TRBD1 or TRBD2 (5 bases each). Germline CDR1 reads SGDLS; CDR2 reads YYNGEE. The CDR3 is made up of 13 amino acids. Trimming removed 0 bases from V and 4 bases from J, with 8 bases in between. The CDR3 here is CASSVEGSYEQYF. The CDR3 nucleotides are TGTGCCAGCAGCGTAGAGGGGAGTTACGAGCAGTACTTC.

The chain joins TRBV4-3 to TRBJ2-1; D gene unclear. The CDR3 runs to 12 residues. With 3 bases removed from V and 5 bases from J, the gap between germline ends came to 5 bases. CDR1 and CDR2 from the germline V gene are LGHNA and YSLEER. The CDR3 protein is CASSQVNNEQFF. DNA for the CDR3: TGCGCCAGCAGCCAGGTTAACAATGAGCAGTTCTTC.

This clone was detected only a few times. CDR3 amino acids: CASSISGVGTGGYTF. The CDR3 DNA follows: TGTGCCAGTAGTATCTCGGGAGTCGGGACGGGTGGCTACACCTTC. This chain links TRBV19 with TRBJ1-2; TRBD1 might be the D (5 bases). Per germline, CDR1 LNHDA and CDR2 SQIVND (reference sequence). The CDR3 is 15 amino acids. V lost 3 bases to trimming and J lost 7 bases, with 18 bases between them.

The V call is TRBV7-2, the J call TRBJ1-1; 8 bases are shared with TRBD1. The CDR3 extends over 15 amino acids. Germline CDR1 reads SGHTA; CDR2 reads FQGNSA. V was pared by 8 bases and J by 1 base, with 9 bases of the junction left unmatched. This CDR3 reads CASDQSGQANTEAFF. The CDR3 bases are TGTGCCAGCGATCAATCGGGACAGGCGAACACTGAAGCTTTCTTT.

This chain joins TRBV29-1 and TRBJ2-1; 10 positions match TRBD1. With 0 bases clipped from V and 6 bases from J, the junction kept 8 bases outside the gene matches. The CDR3 runs to 16 residues. From germline, CDR1 is SQVTM and CDR2 ANQGSEA. This CDR3 reads CSVEEKVGQGSNEQFF. The DNA for the CDR3 is TGCAGCGTTGAAGAAAAAGTGGGACAGGGGAGCAATGAGCAGTTCTTC.

The chain combines TRBV9 with TRBJ2-1; 10 bases agree with TRBD2. The V gene's germline CDR1 is SGDLS and CDR2 YYNGEE. The CDR3 contains 16 residues. Trimming cost V 3 bases and J 3 bases; bases outside gene matches: 6. CDR3 sequence reads: CASSALTSGRYNEQFF. The CDR3 nucleotides read TGTGCCAGCAGCGCCTTGACTAGCGGGCGCTACAATGAGCAGTTCTTC. Complete variable domain (other parts from reference TRBV9 and TRBJ2-1): DSGVTQTPKHLITATGQRVTLRCSPRSGDLSVYWYQQSLDQGLQFLIQYYNGEERAKGNILERFSAQQFPDLHSELNLSSLELGDSALYFCASSALTSGRYNEQFFGPGTRLTVL.

The sample holds a few counts of this clone. The rearrangement uses TRBV19 and TRBJ1-5; no reliable D call. Germline loops: CDR1 LNHDA, CDR2 SQIVND (reference sequence). The V end was cut by 5 bases, the J end by 0 bases, with 8 bases between. This CDR3 is built from 14 residues. Here the CDR3 reads CASSRTVSNQPQHF. CDR3 in DNA: TGTGCCAGTAGTCGGACGGTTAGCAATCAGCCCCAGCATTTT.

This clone was seen a handful of times. V and J are TRBV12-5 and TRBJ1-5; the D is unclear. CDR1 is LGHNT and CDR2 is FRNRAP in the germline V gene. Deletions cut 7 bases from V and 0 bases from J, with 13 bases between. This CDR3 has 15 residues. This CDR3 reads CASALGSHSNQPQHF. Here the CDR3 DNA reads TGTGCTAGTGCCCTCGGGTCGCATAGCAATCAGCCCCAGCATTTT.

This clone turned up a few times. V and J are TRBV29-1 and TRBJ1-2, with D tentatively TRBD1 (6 bases). This CDR3 has 16 amino acids. CDR1 and CDR2 from the germline V gene are SQVTM and ANQGSEA. Trimming removed 7 bases from V and 0 bases from J, with 21 bases in between. CDR3 DNA: TGCAGCGCCATAGGGGGGGTAGCAGGTCCTAACTATGGCTACACCTTC. Amino acids: CSAIGGVAGPNYGYTF.

A few counts support this clone. The rearrangement links TRBV13 to TRBJ1-1; D might be TRBD1 (5 bases). The CDR3 extends over 14 amino acids. Per the germline V gene, CDR1 is PRHDT and CDR2 is FYEKMQ (reference sequence). The ends were cut back, 3 bases at V and 0 bases at J, with 8 bases in the middle. DNA for the CDR3: TGTGCCAGCAGCTTCGGCAGGGTGAACACTGAAGCTTTCTTT. Amino acid sequence: CASSFGRVNTEAFF.

This clone was counted only a few times. V gene TRBV25-1 combines with J gene TRBJ1-2; D is ambiguous. This CDR3 spans 17 amino acids. The germline gives CDR1 MGHDK, CDR2 SYGVNS. Deletions cut 6 bases from V and 3 bases from J, with 23 bases between. The CDR3 sequence: CASSQTAWALPDYGYTF. DNA for the CDR3: TGTGCCAGCAGCCAAACGGCGTGGGCGCTACCCGACTATGGCTACACCTTC.

The chain joins TRBV29-1 to TRBJ1-2; 8 nucleotides match TRBD1. CDR3 size: 13 residues. V dropped 6 bases and J dropped 4; count of bases not matched to a gene: 7. Germline CDR1 SQVTM, CDR2 ANQGSEA. This chain's CDR3 is CSVTAGGIYGYTF. The CDR3 nucleotides read TGCAGCGTGACGGCAGGGGGCATCTATGGCTACACCTTC.

This clone was observed a handful of times. This sequence joins TRBV29-1 and TRBJ1-1, with unresolved D. The ends were cut back, 0 bases at V and 6 bases at J, with 8 bases in the middle. The CDR3 has 12 amino acids. Germline V gene data show CDR1 as SQVTM and CDR2 as ANQGSEA. The CDR3 DNA reads as TGCAGCGTTGAAGAGGTGCAGTCTGAAGCTTTCTTT. This encodes CSVEEVQSEAFF.

As regards this clone: Other DNA sequences in the same sample also yield this CDR3. The chain carries TRBV9 and TRBJ2-6; D remains unclear. Trimming cost V 0 bases and J 1 base, with 5 bases left between them. Germline lookup yields CDR1 SGDLS and CDR2 YYNGEE. This CDR3 comprises 15 residues. The CDR3 DNA is TGTGCCAGCAGCGTAGTGGGTTCTGGGGCCAACGTCCTGACTTTC. Translating gives CASSVVGSGANVLTF.

The chain employs TRBV9 and TRBJ1-2, with a possible D match to TRBD1 (6 bases). V was pared by 3 bases and J by 4 bases, with 13 bases between. CDR1 and CDR2 (germline): SGDLS, YYNGEE. The CDR3 is made up of 14 amino acids. CDR3 region: CASSADTGIYGYTF. DNA for the CDR3: TGTGCCAGCAGCGCCGATACAGGGATCTATGGCTACACCTTC.

In its sample, this clone was seen once. The CDR3 DNA follows: TGTGCCAGCAGCGGGGTCAGGGGCAAAAACATTCAGTACTTC. Protein product: CASSGVRGKNIQYF. The chain combines TRBV11-2 with TRBJ2-4; TRBD1 is a possible D gene (6 bases). The CDR3 sequence is 14 residues long. The ends were cut back, 5 bases at V and 3 bases at J, with 11 bases in the middle. The germline V gene has CDR1 SGHAT and CDR2 FQNNGV.

The V gene is TRBV6-6, the J gene TRBJ2-7, with D perhaps matching TRBD1 (5 bases). The CDR3 has 13 residues. Germline lookup yields CDR1 MNHNY and CDR2 SVGAGI (reference sequence). The germline V and J ends were trimmed by 6 bases and 8 bases, with 17 bases remaining between them. This CDR3 reads CASSDSFQDKQYF. As DNA, the CDR3 is TGTGCCAGCAGCGACTCCTTCCAGGACAAGCAGTACTTC.

The chain uses TRBV29-1 and TRBJ2-1; 11 positions agree with TRBD1. The CDR3 runs 13 residues. Germline CDR1 reads SQVTM; CDR2 reads ANQGSEA. J gave up 6 bases and V 4 bases, and 2 bases lay outside the gene matches. CDR3 DNA sequence: TGCAGCGTTGTGGGGACAGGGGGCAATGAGCAGTTCTTC. Encoded protein: CSVVGTGGNEQFF.

The V call is TRBV7-2, the J call TRBJ1-1; tentatively, D is TRBD1 (5 bases). The CDR3 is 16 amino acids. The V end was cut by 5 bases, the J end by 1 base, with 17 bases between. CDR1 is SGHTA, CDR2 FQGNSA, per germline. The CDR3 here is CASSPRGIGSNTEAFF. The CDR3 bases are TGTGCCAGCAGCCCGAGGGGCATTGGATCGAACACTGAAGCTTTCTTT.

The chain combines TRBV4-3 with TRBJ2-7, with TRBD2 matching over 8 bases. Germline trimming cut 4 bases from V and 2 bases from J; bases unmatched to any gene: 7. This CDR3 has 15 residues. CDR1 and CDR2 (germline): LGHNA, YSLEER. CDR3 in DNA: TGCGCCAGCAGCCCCGGGGGGGGTAAGACCTACGAGCAGTACTTC. Translating it yields CASSPGGGKTYEQYF.